Following are 15 T cell receptor beta chains from one sample sequenced in a study of blood T cell repertoires in COVID-19. Method: immunoSEQ multiplex PCR; TCRdb's copy keeps in-frame clones and lacks some. Altogether some 320,000 clones are present, under 95% being singletons, with the ten largest covering 2.6%. Material for sequencing was PBMCs or T cells enriched from blood (not recorded which). The receptors shown here come from a man aged 60 to 69 who had recovered from COVID-19.

The rearrangement joins TRBV28 to TRBJ1-2; a weak D match, TRBD1 (5 bases). With 2 bases removed from V and 4 bases from J, the gap between germline ends came to 11 bases. CDR3 length: 14 amino acids. Germline V gene lookup returns CDR1 MDHEN and CDR2 SYDVKM. The CDR3 DNA follows: TGTGCCAGCAGTTTAGGCAGGGCAGGCTATGGCTACACCTTC. This encodes CASSLGRAGYGYTF.

CDR3 nucleotides: TGTGCCAGCAGCTTAGTGTTCGGGTCGCAAGAGACCCAGTACTTC. This codes for CASSLVFGSQETQYF. The gene calls are TRBV7-8 and TRBJ2-5; D is unresolved. V was pared by 1 base and J by 2 bases, with 11 bases between. Germline CDR1 is SGHVS and CDR2 is FQNEAQ. The CDR3 is made up of 15 amino acids.

The J gene is TRBJ2-1, the V gene TRBV9; 8 bases fit TRBD2. The length of the CDR3 is 15 residues. With 0 bases clipped from V and 4 bases from J, the junction kept 3 bases outside the gene matches. The germline V gene has CDR1 SGDLS and CDR2 YYNGEE. CDR3 DNA: TGTGCCAGCAGCGTAGCGGGAGGGAAATACAATGAGCAGTTCTTC. Its translation is CASSVAGGKYNEQFF.

CDR3 DNA: TGTGCCAGCAGCTTGGGCGGGGGGGCCGGATACAATGAGCAGTTCTTC. It codes for CASSLGGGAGYNEQFF. This chain connects TRBV7-2 to TRBJ2-1, with 9 bases aligning to TRBD2. CDR1 and CDR2 (germline): SGHTA, FQGNSA. The CDR3 is 16 amino acids. Losses at the gene ends were 3 bases for V and 4 bases for J; bases not matched to a gene: 7.

The gene calls are TRBV5-5 and TRBJ1-1; D not resolved. The CDR3 sequence is 14 residues long. Deletions cut 3 bases from V and 0 bases from J, with 9 bases between. From germline, CDR1 is SGHKS and CDR2 YYEKEE (reference sequence). CDR3 region: CASSSRVVNTEAFF. For the CDR3, the DNA is TGTGCCAGCAGCTCTCGGGTCGTGAACACTGAAGCTTTCTTT.

The V call is TRBV3-1 (or the pseudogene TRBV3-2), the J call TRBJ2-1; D may be TRBD2 (5 bases). V dropped 3 bases and J dropped 5 bases, with 11 bases sitting between them. The CDR3 totals 14 residues. The germline V gene has CDR1 LGHDT and CDR2 YNNKEL (reference sequence). The CDR3 reads CASSQWESNNEQFF. The CDR3 coding sequence is TGTGCCAGCAGCCAGTGGGAGTCTAACAATGAGCAGTTCTTC.

The V call is TRBV28, the J call TRBJ2-1; maybe TRBD2 (6 bases). From germline, CDR1 is MDHEN and CDR2 SYDVKM. The CDR3 runs 18 residues. V was clipped by 2 bases and J by 1 base, with 18 bases between them. The CDR3 DNA reads TGTGCCAGCAGTTTAGACGGTGCGGGGTTTAGTTCCTACAATGAGCAGTTCTTC. Translating gives CASSLDGAGFSSYNEQFF. The entire variable domain, with the rest obtained from reference TRBV28 and TRBJ2-1, is as follows: DVKVTQSSRYLVKRTGEKVFLECVQDMDHENMFWYRQDPGLGLRLIYFSYDVKMKEKGDIPEGYSVSREKKERFSLILESASTNQTSMYLCASSLDGAGFSSYNEQFFGPGTRLTVL.

The V gene is TRBV3-1 (or the pseudogene TRBV3-2), the J gene TRBJ2-1, with 10 bases identical to TRBD2. The trim removed 1 base at V and 9 bases at J, leaving 6 bases unmatched. CDR1 is LGHDT, CDR2 YNNKEL, per germline (reference sequence). The CDR3 covers 15 residues. The CDR3 here is CASSQVPLAGVEQFF. CDR3 in DNA: TGTGCCAGCAGCCAAGTCCCCCTAGCGGGGGTTGAGCAGTTCTTC.

This chain joins TRBV21-1 and TRBJ2-5; no DNA check was done on the table's D call, TRBD2. TRBV21-1 is an annotated pseudogene. The CDR3 is 16 amino acids. The CDR3 reads CASKERLAGDQETQYF. In DNA, the CDR3 is TGTGCCAGCAAGGAACGACTAGCGGGAGACCAAGAGACCCAGTACTTC.

This rearrangement joins TRBV5-5 to TRBJ2-3, with 7 bases that match TRBD1. The ends lost 1 base at V and 5 bases at J; junction bases unmatched: 4. Germline V gene sequence: CDR1 SGHKS, CDR2 YYEKEE (reference sequence). The CDR3 consists of 14 residues. As DNA, the CDR3 is TGTGCCAGCAGCTTGTCGACAGGGAAAGATACGCAGTATTTT. Translation: CASSLSTGKDTQYF.

The V and J genes are TRBV4-1 and TRBJ1-3, with unresolved D. Per germline, CDR1 MGHRA and CDR2 YSYEKL. The CDR3 contains 14 residues. The V end lost 2 bases, the J end lost 2 bases, and 7 bases lay between the germline ends. DNA of the CDR3: TGCGCCAGCAGCCAATTGACACCTGGAAACACCATATATTTT. This translates into CASSQLTPGNTIYF.

J is TRBJ1-1 and V is TRBV19; D perhaps matches TRBD1 (6 bases). V was pared by 7 bases and J by 4 bases, with 19 bases between. Germline V gives CDR1 LNHDA, CDR2 SQIVND (reference sequence). The CDR3 runs 15 residues. The CDR3 loop reads CASTQGPGPGTEAFF. In nucleotides, the CDR3 is TGTGCCAGTACCCAGGGGCCCGGCCCTGGCACTGAAGCTTTCTTT. The entire variable domain, with the rest obtained from reference TRBV19 and TRBJ1-1, is as follows: DGGITQSPKYLFRKEGQNVTLSCEQNLNHDAMYWYRQDPGQGLRLIYYSQIVNDFQKGDIAEGYSVSREKKESFPLTVTSAQKNPTAFYLCASTQGPGPGTEAFFGQGTRLTVV.

In its sample, this clone was seen once. The V and J genes are TRBV29-1 and TRBJ1-1, with TRBD1 as a possible D gene (6 bases). The V gene lost 4 bases and the J gene lost 8 bases, with 17 bases spanning the gap. Per the germline V gene, CDR1 is SQVTM and CDR2 is ANQGSEA. The CDR3 is 13 residues long. CDR3 nucleotides: TGCAGCGTTGGAGGGCTGGGGGCCTGGGAAGCTTTCTTT. Protein: CSVGGLGAWEAFF.

The chain joins TRBV7-8 to TRBJ1-6; D remains ambiguous. CDR3 length: 13 amino acids. V was shortened by 5 bases and J by 10 bases, with 12 bases between the two germline ends. Germline V gene sequence: CDR1 SGHVS, CDR2 FQNEAQ. The CDR3 spells CASSLDFDSPLHF. Written as DNA, the CDR3 is TGTGCCAGCAGCCTGGACTTTGACTCACCCCTCCACTTT.

This clone appeared once. This chain uses TRBV4-3 with TRBJ1-6; no clear D gene. The CDR3 is 13 residues long. V was cut by 1 base and J by 9 bases, with 7 bases left in between. Germline-derived CDR1 and CDR2 are LGHNA and YSLEER. The CDR3 sequence is CASSQGGFSPLHF. The CDR3 DNA sequence: TGCGCCAGCAGCCAAGGAGGGTTTTCACCCCTCCACTTT.